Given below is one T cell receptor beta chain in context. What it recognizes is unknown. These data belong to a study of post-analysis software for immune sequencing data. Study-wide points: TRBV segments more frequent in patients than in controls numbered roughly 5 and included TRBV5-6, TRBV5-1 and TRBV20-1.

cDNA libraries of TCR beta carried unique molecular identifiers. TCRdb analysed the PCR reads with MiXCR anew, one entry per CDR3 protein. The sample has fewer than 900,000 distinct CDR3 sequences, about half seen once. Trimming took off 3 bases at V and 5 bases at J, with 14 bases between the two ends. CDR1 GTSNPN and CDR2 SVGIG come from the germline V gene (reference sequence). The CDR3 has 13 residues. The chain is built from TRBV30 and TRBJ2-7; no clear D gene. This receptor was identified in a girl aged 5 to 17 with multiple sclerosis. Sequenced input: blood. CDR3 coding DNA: TGTGCCTGGAGCCGTGGATCTACCCACGAGCAGTACTTC. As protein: CAWSRGSTHEQYF.